The 8 T cell receptor beta chains reported below all come from one sample, sequenced in a study of shared clonotypes between healthy human individuals. Using immunoSEQ multiplex PCR, the repertoire was profiled, and TCRdb retains in-frame clones only, with some absent. Here the sample spans some 580,000 clones, approximately 97% being singletons. The specimen sequenced was naive CD4+ T cells sorted from blood. As to subset: CD45RA+ positively selected. The receptors here all came from a woman aged 30 to 39 in good health.

This chain joins TRBV15 and TRBJ2-4; the match to TRBD1 covers 7 bases. V gave up 4 bases and J gave up 4 bases; unmatched junction bases: 10. Per germline, CDR1 LNHNV and CDR2 YYDKDF (reference sequence). There are 16 residues in the CDR3. The CDR3 region is CATSKASGQKKNIQYF. The CDR3 DNA follows: TGTGCCACCAGCAAAGCTTCGGGACAGAAAAAAAACATTCAGTACTTC.

The V gene is TRBV7-9, the J gene TRBJ2-5; 8 nucleotides line up with TRBD1. CDR3 size: 14 residues. Per germline, CDR1 SEHNR and CDR2 FQNEAQ (reference sequence). The trim removed 2 bases at V and 2 bases at J, leaving 1 base unmatched. The CDR3 here is CASSLTGGQETQYF. The CDR3, as DNA: TGTGCCAGCAGCTTAACAGGGGGGCAAGAGACCCAGTACTTC.

The chain recombines TRBV19 with TRBJ1-2, with 9 bases matching TRBD1. CDR1 and CDR2 (germline): LNHDA, SQIVND (reference sequence). The CDR3 contains 17 residues. The V and J ends lost 3 bases and 2 bases, in that order; junction bases with no gene match: 10. The CDR3 nucleotides read TGTGCCAGTAGTATGCTCGGTGGGACAGGGTCCAACTATGGCTACACCTTC. Residues: CASSMLGGTGSNYGYTF. Filled out from reference TRBV19 and TRBJ1-2, the complete variable domain reads DGGITQSPKYLFRKEGQNVTLSCEQNLNHDAMYWYRQDPGQGLRLIYYSQIVNDFQKGDIAEGYSVSREKKESFPLTVTSAQKNPTAFYLCASSMLGGTGSNYGYTFGSGTRLTVV.

The gene calls are TRBV6-1 and TRBJ2-5, with unresolved D. The CDR3 runs 15 residues. The germline V and J ends were trimmed by 7 bases and 5 bases, with 20 bases remaining between them. CDR1 MNHNS and CDR2 SASEGT come from the germline V gene. CDR3 protein: CASNTDHASRETQYF. The CDR3 region has the DNA TGTGCCAGCAACACGGACCACGCCAGTAGGGAGACCCAGTACTTC.

The chain carries TRBV18 and TRBJ1-4; D ambiguous. The CDR3 sequence is 16 residues long. V dropped 4 bases and J dropped 0 bases, with 12 bases sitting between them. The germline V gene encodes CDR1 KGHSH and CDR2 LQKENI. The CDR3 reads CASSQNDGSTNEKLFF. The DNA of the CDR3 is TGTGCCAGCTCACAAAATGACGGATCAACTAATGAAAAACTGTTTTTT.

The V and J genes are TRBV28 and TRBJ2-7; D is undetermined. Germline V gene sequence: CDR1 MDHEN, CDR2 SYDVKM. The CDR3 consists of 14 residues. Trimming took 2 bases from V and 3 from J, leaving 11 bases between them. The CDR3 coding sequence is TGTGCCAGCAGTTTACGTCCGACAAGCTACGAGCAGTACTTC. Its protein product is CASSLRPTSYEQYF.

This clone was recorded only once. The J gene is TRBJ1-1, the V gene TRBV6-6, with a weak D call TRBD1 (5 bases). Germline V gene lookup returns CDR1 MNHNY and CDR2 SVGAGI (reference sequence). There are 12 residues in the CDR3. Between the trimmed V and J ends, which lost 6 bases and 6 bases, there was a span of 11 bases. The CDR3: CASSPKGPEAFF. CDR3 in DNA: TGTGCCAGCAGCCCGAAGGGGCCTGAAGCTTTCTTT.

This clone turned up a few times. The chain carries TRBV28 and TRBJ1-2; 7 bases are shared with TRBD1. The CDR3 sequence is 13 residues long. Per the germline V gene, CDR1 is MDHEN and CDR2 is SYDVKM. V was pared by 3 bases and J by 8 bases, with 6 bases of the junction left unmatched. The chain's CDR3 is CASSLYRGWGYTF. In DNA, the CDR3 is TGTGCCAGCAGTTTGTACAGGGGCTGGGGCTACACCTTC.